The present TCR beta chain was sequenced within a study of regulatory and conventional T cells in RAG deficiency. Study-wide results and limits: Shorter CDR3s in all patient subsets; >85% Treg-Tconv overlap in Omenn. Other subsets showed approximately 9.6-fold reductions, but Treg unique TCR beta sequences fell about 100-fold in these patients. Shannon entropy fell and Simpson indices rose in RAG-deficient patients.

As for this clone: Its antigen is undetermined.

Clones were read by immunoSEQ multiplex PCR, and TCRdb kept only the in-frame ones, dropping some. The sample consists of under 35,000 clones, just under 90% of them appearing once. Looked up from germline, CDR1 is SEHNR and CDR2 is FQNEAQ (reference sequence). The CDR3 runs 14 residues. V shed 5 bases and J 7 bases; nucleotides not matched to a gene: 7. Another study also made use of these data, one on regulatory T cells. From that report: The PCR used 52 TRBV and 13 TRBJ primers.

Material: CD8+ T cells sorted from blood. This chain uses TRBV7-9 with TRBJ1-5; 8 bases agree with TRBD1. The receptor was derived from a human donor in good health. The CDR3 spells CASSRGQGFQPQHF. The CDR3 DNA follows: TGTGCCAGCAGCCGCGGACAGGGCTTCCAGCCCCAGCATTTT.